These T cell receptor beta chains were read from a single sample in a study of Ad26.COV2.S vaccination and SARS-CoV-2 variants. Profiled with immunoSEQ multiplex PCR; TCRdb holds only in-frame clones, not every one. Counted here are 300,000 to 400,000 clones, approximately 86% occurring once; the ten biggest clones make up under 2.5%. The sample in question was peripheral blood, obtained in a trial of Ad26.COV2.S vaccine versus placebo. The origin of the receptors is a person aged 18 to 65 who received the Ad26.COV2.S COVID-19 vaccine or a placebo. The CDR3 runs from the conserved cysteine through the conserved F or W.

j_gene	v_gene	CDR3aa
TRBJ2-7	TRBV27	CASLALSGEQYF
TRBJ2-1	TRBV7-3	CASSLGLAGVYNEQFF
TRBJ2-1	TRBV28	CASSTAALGGGEQFF
TRBJ1-3	TRBV4-2	CASSQAGVPGNTIYF
TRBJ1-3	TRBV19	CASSPRMDGSGNTIYF
TRBJ2-3	TRBV27	CASSPFTSTDTQYF
TRBJ2-1	TRBV5-4	CASSLLLAGGEQFF
TRBJ2-7	TRBV7-3	CASSPSGGTPYEQYF
TRBJ2-7	TRBV30	CAWRVAGGIYEQYF
TRBJ1-6	TRBV4-1	CASSQDAYSPLHF
TRBJ2-2	TRBV4-1	CASSQENSAYTGELFF
TRBJ1-2	TRBV19	CASSNNDRGRGYTF
TRBJ2-7	TRBV15	CATSRGWGQGSLEQYF
TRBJ1-2	TRBV28	CASSYGGGTYGYTF
TRBJ1-1	TRBV5-5	CASSWGGQGTEAFF
TRBJ2-3	TRBV27	CASSPPYFADTQYF
TRBJ1-5	TRBV12-5	CASGLDKQEPQHF
TRBJ2-2	TRBV11-2	CASSFRGFNTGELFF
TRBJ2-7	TRBV11-1	CASSRTGGSNEQYF
TRBJ2-5	TRBV10-3	CAISPGQGTMETQYF